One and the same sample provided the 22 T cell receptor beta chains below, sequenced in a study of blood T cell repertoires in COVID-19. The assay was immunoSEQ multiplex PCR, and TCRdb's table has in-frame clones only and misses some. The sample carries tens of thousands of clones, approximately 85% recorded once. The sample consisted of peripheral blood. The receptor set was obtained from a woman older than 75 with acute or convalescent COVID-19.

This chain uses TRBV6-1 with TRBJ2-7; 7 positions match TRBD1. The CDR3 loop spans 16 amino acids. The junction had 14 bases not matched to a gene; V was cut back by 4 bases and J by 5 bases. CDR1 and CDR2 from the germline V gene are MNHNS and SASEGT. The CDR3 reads CASSAIGTATNHEQYF. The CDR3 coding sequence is TGTGCCAGCAGTGCGATCGGGACAGCTACTAACCACGAGCAGTACTTC.

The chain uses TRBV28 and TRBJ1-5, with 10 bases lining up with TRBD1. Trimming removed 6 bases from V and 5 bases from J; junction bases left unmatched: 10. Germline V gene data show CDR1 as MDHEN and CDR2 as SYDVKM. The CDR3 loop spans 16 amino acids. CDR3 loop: CASRPQGQGKDQPQHF. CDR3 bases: TGTGCCAGCAGGCCCCAGGGACAGGGGAAGGATCAGCCCCAGCATTTT.

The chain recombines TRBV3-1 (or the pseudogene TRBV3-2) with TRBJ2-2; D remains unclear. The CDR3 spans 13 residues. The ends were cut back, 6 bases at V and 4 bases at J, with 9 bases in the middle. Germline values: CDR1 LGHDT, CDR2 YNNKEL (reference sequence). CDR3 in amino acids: CASSPGPTGELFF. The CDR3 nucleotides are TGTGCCAGCAGTCCCGGTCCCACCGGGGAGCTGTTTTTT.

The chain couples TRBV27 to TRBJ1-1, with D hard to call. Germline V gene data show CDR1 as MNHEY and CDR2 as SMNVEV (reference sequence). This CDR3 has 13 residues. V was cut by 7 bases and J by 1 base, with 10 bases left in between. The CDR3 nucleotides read TGTGCCAGCAAATTTCGAGCGAACACTGAAGCTTTCTTT. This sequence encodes CASKFRANTEAFF.

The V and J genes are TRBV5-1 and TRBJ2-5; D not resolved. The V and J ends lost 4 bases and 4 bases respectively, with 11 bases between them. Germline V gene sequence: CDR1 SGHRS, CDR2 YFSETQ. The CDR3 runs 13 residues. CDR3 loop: CASSTTRPETQYF. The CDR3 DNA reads TGCGCCAGCAGCACGACTCGGCCAGAGACCCAGTACTTC.

The CDR3 DNA is TGCGCCAGCAGCTTGGCACGACTAGCGGGAGTCGGAGATACGCAGTATTTT. It codes for CASSLARLAGVGDTQYF. This chain links TRBV5-1 with TRBJ2-3, with TRBD2 matching over 12 bases. Per the germline V gene, CDR1 is SGHRS and CDR2 is YFSETQ. The CDR3 loop spans 17 amino acids. Losses at the gene ends were 0 bases for V and 5 bases for J; bases not matched to a gene: 7.

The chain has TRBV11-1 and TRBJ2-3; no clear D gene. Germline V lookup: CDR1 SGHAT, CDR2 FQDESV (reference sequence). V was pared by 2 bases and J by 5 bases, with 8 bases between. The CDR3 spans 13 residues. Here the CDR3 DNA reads TGTGCCAGCAGCTTACCTGGCGGAGATACGCAGTATTTT. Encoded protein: CASSLPGGDTQYF.

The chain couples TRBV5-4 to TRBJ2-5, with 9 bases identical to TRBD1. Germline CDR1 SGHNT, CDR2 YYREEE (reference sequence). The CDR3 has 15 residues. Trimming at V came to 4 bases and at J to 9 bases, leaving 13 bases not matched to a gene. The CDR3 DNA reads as TGTGCCAGCAGCCTGGGACAGGGCGCCCTTGTGGCCCAGTACTTC. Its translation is CASSLGQGALVAQYF. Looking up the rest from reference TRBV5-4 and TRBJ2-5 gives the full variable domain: ETGVTQSPTHLIKTRGQQVTLRCSSQSGHNTVSWYQQALGQGPQFIFQYYREEENGRGNFPPRFSGLQFPNYSSELNVNALELDDSALYLCASSLGQGALVAQYFGPGTRLLVL.

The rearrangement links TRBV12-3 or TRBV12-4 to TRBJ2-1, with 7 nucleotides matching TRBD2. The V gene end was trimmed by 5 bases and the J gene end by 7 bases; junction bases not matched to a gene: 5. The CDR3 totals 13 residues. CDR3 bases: TGTGCCAGCAGTCGGGACTACCTAAATGAGCAGTTCTTC. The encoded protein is CASSRDYLNEQFF.

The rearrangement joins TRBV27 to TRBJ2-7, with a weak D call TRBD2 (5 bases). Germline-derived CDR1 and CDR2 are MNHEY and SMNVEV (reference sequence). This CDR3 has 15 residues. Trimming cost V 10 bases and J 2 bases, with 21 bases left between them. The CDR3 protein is CATTQTPGVAYEQYF. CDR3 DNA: TGTGCCACCACACAGACCCCCGGGGTTGCCTACGAGCAGTACTTC.

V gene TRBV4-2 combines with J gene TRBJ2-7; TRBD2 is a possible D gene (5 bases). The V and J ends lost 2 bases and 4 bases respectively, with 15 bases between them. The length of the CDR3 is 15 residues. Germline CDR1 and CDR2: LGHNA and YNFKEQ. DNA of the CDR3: TGTGCCAGCAGCCAACAAGCCGCTAGCAGTTACGAGCAGTACTTC. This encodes CASSQQAASSYEQYF.

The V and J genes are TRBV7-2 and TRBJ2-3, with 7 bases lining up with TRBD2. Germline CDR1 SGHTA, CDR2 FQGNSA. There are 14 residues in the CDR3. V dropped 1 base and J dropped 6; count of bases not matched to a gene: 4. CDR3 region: CASSLGGSGDTQYF. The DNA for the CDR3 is TGTGCCAGCAGCTTAGGGGGTAGCGGGGATACGCAGTATTTT.

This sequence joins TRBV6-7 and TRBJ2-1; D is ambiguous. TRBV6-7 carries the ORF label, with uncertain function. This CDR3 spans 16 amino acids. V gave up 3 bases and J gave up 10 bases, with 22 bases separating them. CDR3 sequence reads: CASSYSISSPRKEQFF. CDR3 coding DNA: TGTGCCAGCAGTTATTCGATCAGTTCCCCCCGTAAGGAGCAGTTCTTC.

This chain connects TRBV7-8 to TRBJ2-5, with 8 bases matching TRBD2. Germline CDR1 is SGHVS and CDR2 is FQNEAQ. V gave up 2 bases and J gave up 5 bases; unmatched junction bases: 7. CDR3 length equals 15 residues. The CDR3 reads CASSLRREVVETQYF. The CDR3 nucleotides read TGTGCCAGCAGCTTAAGGCGGGAGGTCGTTGAGACCCAGTACTTC.

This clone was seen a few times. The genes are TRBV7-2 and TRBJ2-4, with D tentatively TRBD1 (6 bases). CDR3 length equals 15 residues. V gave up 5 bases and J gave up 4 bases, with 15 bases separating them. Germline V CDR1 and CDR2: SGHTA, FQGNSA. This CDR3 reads CASSPTRDTKNIQYF. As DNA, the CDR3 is TGTGCCAGCAGCCCAACTCGGGACACGAAAAACATTCAGTACTTC.

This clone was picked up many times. The CDR3 DNA reads TGTGCCAGCAGTTTATCCTGGGGGGACCCGGAGTTTGAGCAGTTCTTC. This gives the protein CASSLSWGDPEFEQFF. The chain is built from TRBV6-6 and TRBJ2-1; tentatively, D is TRBD2 (6 bases). Trimming shortened V by 4 bases and J by 9 bases, and 22 bases separated the two germline ends. CDR3 length: 16 amino acids. Germline CDR1 and CDR2: MNHNY and SVGAGI (reference sequence).

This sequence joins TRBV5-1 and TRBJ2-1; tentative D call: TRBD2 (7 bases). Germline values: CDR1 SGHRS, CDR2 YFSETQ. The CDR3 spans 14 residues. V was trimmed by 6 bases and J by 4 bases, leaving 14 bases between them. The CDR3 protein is CASKWEGGYNEQFF. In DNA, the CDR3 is TGCGCCAGCAAGTGGGAGGGGGGTTACAATGAGCAGTTCTTC.

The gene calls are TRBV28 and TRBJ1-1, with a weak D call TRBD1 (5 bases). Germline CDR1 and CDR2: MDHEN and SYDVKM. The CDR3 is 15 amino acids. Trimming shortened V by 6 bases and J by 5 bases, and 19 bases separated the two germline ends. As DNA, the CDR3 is TGTGCCAGCAGCCGATCCCAGGGAGGTTGGACTGAAGCTTTCTTT. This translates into CASSRSQGGWTEAFF.

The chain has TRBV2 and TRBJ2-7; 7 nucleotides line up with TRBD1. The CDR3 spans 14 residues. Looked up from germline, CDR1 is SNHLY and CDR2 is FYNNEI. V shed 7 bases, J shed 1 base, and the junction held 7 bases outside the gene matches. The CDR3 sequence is CASNTGTASYEQYF. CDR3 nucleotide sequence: TGTGCCAGCAACACCGGGACAGCTTCCTACGAGCAGTACTTC.

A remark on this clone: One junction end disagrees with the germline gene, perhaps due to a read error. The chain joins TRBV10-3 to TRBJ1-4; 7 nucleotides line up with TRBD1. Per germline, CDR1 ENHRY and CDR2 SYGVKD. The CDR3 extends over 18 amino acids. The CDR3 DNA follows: TGTGCCATCAGCGAGTCCCCAGGGGGTAGTGGGCCGGGCGAAAAACTGTTTTTT. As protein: CAISESPGGSGPGEKLFF.

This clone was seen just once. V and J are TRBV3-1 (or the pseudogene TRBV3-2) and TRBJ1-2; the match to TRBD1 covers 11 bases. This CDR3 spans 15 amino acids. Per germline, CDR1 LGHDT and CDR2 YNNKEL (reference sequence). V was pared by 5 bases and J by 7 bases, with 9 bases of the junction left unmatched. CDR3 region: CASSDGQGANGGYTF. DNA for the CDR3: TGTGCCAGCAGCGATGGACAGGGGGCGAACGGTGGCTACACCTTC.

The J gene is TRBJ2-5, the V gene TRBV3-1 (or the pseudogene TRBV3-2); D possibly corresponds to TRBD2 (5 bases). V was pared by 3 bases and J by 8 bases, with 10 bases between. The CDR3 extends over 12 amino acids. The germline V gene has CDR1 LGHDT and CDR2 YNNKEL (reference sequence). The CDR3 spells CASSHLRDTQYF. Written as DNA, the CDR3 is TGTGCCAGCAGCCATTTGAGGGATACCCAGTACTTC.